This TCR beta chain was sequenced for a study of control samples from healthy donors and cancer patients. Assay: immunoSEQ multiplex PCR; the TCRdb copy retains only in-frame clones and omits some. The profile covers tens of thousands of clones, with around 87% appearing a single time and roughly an eighth taken by the ten largest. From germline, CDR1 is MDHEN and CDR2 SYDVKM. V lost 7 bases and J 3 bases, leaving 19 bases between the germline ends. The CDR3 is 15 amino acids. The sample holds a few counts of this clone. This receptor was taken from a man aged 60 to 75 with head and neck cancer. The rearrangement uses TRBV28 and TRBJ2-7; D might be TRBD1 (6 bases). The source material was PBMCs. The CDR3 here is CASMTQGSGIYEQYF. The DNA for the CDR3 is TGTGCCAGCATGACCCAGGGGAGTGGGATCTACGAGCAGTACTTC. Full variable domain (missing parts from reference TRBV28 and TRBJ2-7): DVKVTQSSRYLVKRTGEKVFLECVQDMDHENMFWYRQDPGLGLRLIYFSYDVKMKEKGDIPEGYSVSREKKERFSLILESASTNQTSMYLCASMTQGSGIYEQYFGPGTRLTVT.